What follows describes a single T cell receptor (beta chain). The target of this receptor is not known. This may come from a read error, since a much larger clone is one base off. Libraries were constructed by PCR. TCRdb names Illumina HiSeq 4000 as the instrument used. Bulk TCR libraries were made following a previously described method, with the TCR primers given in Table S5. Purification of total RNA was performed with the Qiagen AllPrep DNA/RNA kit. Reads from multiple sequencing runs of the same library were pooled before analysis. Per the authors' processing: Reads were retained only if their TCR constant sequence matched exactly, and those retained reads were trimmed to 150 nt and grouped according to their 12-nt molecular barcodes. Reads within each barcode group were sub-clustered using a 15% Levenshtein threshold, and quality-weighted consensus sequences were constructed for each RNA molecule. Non-functional sequences were discarded, and so were lower-count sequences lying one edit away from another sequence. On the basis of fitting two negative binomial distributions, barcode sub-clusters with fewer than 20% of the maximum read count were discarded. The public reads were quality trimmed at Q25 with fastp and then assembled into clones with MiXCR by TCRdb, keeping productive beta chains. Here each entry gathers all rows of one CDR3 protein and keeps the most common genes and DNA. The V and J calls reflect TCRdb's pipeline rather than the authors' work. For this sample there are about 60,000 distinct CDR3 sequences; around 17% appear just once. The ten top clones hold 1.3% to 1.5% of the sample.

The CDR3 starts with the cysteine, ends with the phenylalanine, and has 12 residues. The DNA shown is the 36-base CDR3, in frame from base 1. V and J are truncated by 5 bases and 7 bases respectively, leaving an intervening sequence of 10 bases. For CDR1 and CDR2, the germline V gene lists SGHVS and FNYEAQ. The entry originates in a study of molecular identifiers for immune sequencing clone quantification (dated by TCRdb to the late 2010s). For context, the study as a whole: For a replicate experiment, RNA from around 20,000 or 100,000 naive CD8 T cells was divided into five aliquots, of which four were sequenced. The study was a methods study using CD8 T cells to benchmark molecular-identifier clustering-based TCR repertoire sequencing (MIDCIRS) and TCR RNA copy counting. The full study reports these points: When barcode sub-clustering was left out, chimeric consensus sequences inflated TCR diversity, with chimeras reaching as high as 47%. About 3 recovered TCR RNA copies per cell were obtained by modeling, versus roughly 10 by digital PCR, implying a capture efficiency of approximately 27%. Spiked-in Jurkat TCR RNA (approximately 10 copies' worth), which is not part of the donor repertoire, was contained in the naive libraries. The sizes of highly expanded clones could end up underestimated when identical TCR molecules share a barcode. Clones above 20 RNA copies held over 99% of molecules in CMV-specific effector cells but under 1% in naive cells. Even against a background of about a million naive CD8 T cells, spiked-in Jurkat TCR RNA amounting to a single cell's worth was reported to be detectable.

Naive CD8 T cell libraries were made from roughly 21,000 to 960,000 sorted cells using 10%, 30% or 50% of purified RNA. On a BD FACSAria II, naive CD8 T cells were FACS-sorted as CD8+CD4-CCR7+CD45RA+ and collected into RLT Plus buffer. More than 8 TCR copies' worth of Jurkat RNA were spiked into about 20,000-1,100,000 naive CD8 T cell samples to test detection sensitivity. CD8 T cells were enriched using RosetteSep CD8+ T Cell Enrichment Cocktail and Ficoll-Paque, and the enriched cells then underwent ACK red cell lysis. The chain uses TRBV7-6 and TRBJ2-3; too little of a D gene remains to name it. Sequencing was done on a sample of naive CD8+ T cells from blood, with Jurkat cell RNA spiked in. In light of the paper, this sample's cell subset or site label describes: FACS-sorted CD8+CD4-CCR7+CD45RA+ naive T cells. The clonotype originates from a human donor in good health. Some libraries in this study had Jurkat cell RNA spiked in. Read as DNA, the sequence is TGTGCCAGCAGCCCTTGGTCGAATACGCAGTATTTT. Translated, it gives CASSPWSNTQYF.